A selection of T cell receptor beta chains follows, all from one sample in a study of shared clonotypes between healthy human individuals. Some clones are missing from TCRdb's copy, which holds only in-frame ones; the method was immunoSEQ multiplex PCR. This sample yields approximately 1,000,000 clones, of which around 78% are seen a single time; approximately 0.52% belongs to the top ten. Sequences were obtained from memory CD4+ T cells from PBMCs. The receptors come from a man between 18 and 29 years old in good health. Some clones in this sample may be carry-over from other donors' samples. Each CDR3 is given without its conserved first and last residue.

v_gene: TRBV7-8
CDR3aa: ASSFQPPGLAGWWQF

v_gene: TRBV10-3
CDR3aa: AISTPRLALRGGSSYNEQF

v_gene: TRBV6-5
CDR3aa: ASSYSKGTSYEQY

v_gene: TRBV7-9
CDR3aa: ASSLSGGNTEAF

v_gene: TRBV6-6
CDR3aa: ASFSLGANYGYT

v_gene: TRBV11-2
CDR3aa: ASSLLLTTSYNEQF

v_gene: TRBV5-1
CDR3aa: ASSLEGISYNEQF

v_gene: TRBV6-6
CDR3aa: ASSQQGNEQY

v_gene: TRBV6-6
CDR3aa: ASKLTGATDTQY

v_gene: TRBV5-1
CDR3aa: ASSLDPVNTGELF

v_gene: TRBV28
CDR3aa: ASNTWGRRGMNTEAF

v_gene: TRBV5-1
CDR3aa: ASKGQGASDTQY

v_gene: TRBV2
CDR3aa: ASRAGTSASSYNEQF

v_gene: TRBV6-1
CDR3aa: ASSSTGIDTDTQY

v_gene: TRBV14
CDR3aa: ASSQEWAAEQY

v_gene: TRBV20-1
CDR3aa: SDNYGYT

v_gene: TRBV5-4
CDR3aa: ASSLPTGLNYGYT

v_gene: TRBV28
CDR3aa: ASNNQVTDTQY

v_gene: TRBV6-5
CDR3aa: ASSYRSGATQY

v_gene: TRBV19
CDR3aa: ASSAVPYRDNQPQH

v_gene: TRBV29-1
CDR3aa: SGRLAGQGEQF

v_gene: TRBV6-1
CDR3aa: ASSEVGTVYGYT

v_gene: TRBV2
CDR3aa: ASSAGRGSSYEQY

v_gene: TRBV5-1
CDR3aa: ASSAQNTQETQY

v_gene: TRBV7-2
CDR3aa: ASSLALAGASGANVLT

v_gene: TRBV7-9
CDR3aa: ASSLSRGPSDIQY

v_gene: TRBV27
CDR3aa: ASSPNRQGIGNTIY

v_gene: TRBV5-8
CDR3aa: ASSLGPGETQY

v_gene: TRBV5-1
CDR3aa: ASSLLTSTDTQY

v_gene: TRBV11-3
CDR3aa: ASGLSGGTGELF

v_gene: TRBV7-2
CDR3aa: ASSRGGSQETQY

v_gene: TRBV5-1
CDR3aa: ASSPGLAGPYEQY

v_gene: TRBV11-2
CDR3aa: ASSLVTSAGYNEQF

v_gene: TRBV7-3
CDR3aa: ASSPGTNTEAF

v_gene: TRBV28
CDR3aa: ASQGQGRKSNQPQH

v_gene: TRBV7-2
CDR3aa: ASSRISSIPSYEQY

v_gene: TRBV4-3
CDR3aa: ASSQEGGSRYGQH

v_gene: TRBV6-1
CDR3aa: ASSEWTGGAGEQY

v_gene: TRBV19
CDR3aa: ASRPRGGNSGANVLT

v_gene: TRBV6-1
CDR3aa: ASSVSGLMNTEAF

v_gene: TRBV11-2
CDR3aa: ASSPGLAGGTYEQY

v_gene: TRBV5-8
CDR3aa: ASGSDRAPSYNEQF

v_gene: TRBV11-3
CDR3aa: ASSLGSKTETQY

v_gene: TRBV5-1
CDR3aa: ASSENPGTINYGYT

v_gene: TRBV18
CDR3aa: ASSPLGRGVSGNTIY

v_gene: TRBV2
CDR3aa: ASSTVGETQY

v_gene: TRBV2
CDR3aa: ASSVEGPSSGNTIY

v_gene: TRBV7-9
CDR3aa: ASSLAAWASGANVLT

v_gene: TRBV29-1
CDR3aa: SAEGDRTDTQY

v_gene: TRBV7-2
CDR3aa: ASSLNRGRFGEQF

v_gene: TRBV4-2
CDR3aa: ASSPKGGENIQY

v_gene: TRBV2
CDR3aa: ATRAGLDGNEQF

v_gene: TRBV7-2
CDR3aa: ASSPINTGGYT

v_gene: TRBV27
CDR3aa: ASSLFGLPGVGGGGETQY